The 26 T cell receptor beta chains given below trace back to one sample, sequenced in a study of cytomegalovirus exposure and HLA in healthy donors. PCR involved 60 Vbeta and 13 Jbeta primers. Measured with immunoSEQ multiplex PCR; TCRdb has only the in-frame clones, and not every one. The sample has over 130,000 clones, approximately 80% seen once; the top ten hold approximately 5.6%. The specimen was PBMCs. These receptors were taken from a woman in her thirties or forties in good health and CMV-seropositive.

This chain joins TRBV5-1 and TRBJ2-1; perhaps TRBD2 as D (6 bases). CDR3 length: 15 residues. The ends were cut back, 6 bases at V and 0 bases at J, with 13 bases in the middle. CDR1 and CDR2 from the germline V gene are SGHRS and YFSETQ. CDR3: CASKGGASSYNEQFF. For the CDR3, the DNA is TGCGCCAGCAAAGGCGGGGCTAGCTCCTACAATGAGCAGTTCTTC.

The chain employs TRBV5-4 and TRBJ2-2, with a tentative D call TRBD2 (6 bases). The CDR3 length is 14 residues. CDR1 SGHNT and CDR2 YYREEE come from the germline V gene (reference sequence). V was trimmed by 10 bases and J by 5 bases, leaving 18 bases between them. CDR3 nucleotides: TGTGCCTCCGGCCAGGCTAGCGTGACCGGGGAGCTGTTTTTT. It yields the protein CASGQASVTGELFF.

V gene TRBV19 combines with J gene TRBJ1-2; the match to TRBD1 covers 8 bases. This CDR3 has 15 amino acids. Trimming took 5 bases from V and 5 from J; bases not matched to a gene: 10. Per the germline V gene, CDR1 is LNHDA and CDR2 is SQIVND (reference sequence). DNA for the CDR3: TGTGCCAGTAGTCCCCAGGGGGCTGCCGAATATGGCTACACCTTC. Translation: CASSPQGAAEYGYTF. Together with reference TRBV19 and TRBJ1-2, the CDR3 gives the full variable domain: DGGITQSPKYLFRKEGQNVTLSCEQNLNHDAMYWYRQDPGQGLRLIYYSQIVNDFQKGDIAEGYSVSREKKESFPLTVTSAQKNPTAFYLCASSPQGAAEYGYTFGSGTRLTVV.

The genes are TRBV2 and TRBJ2-2; the D is unclear. Deletions cut 4 bases from V and 7 bases from J, with 7 bases between. This CDR3 contains 12 residues. The germline V gene has CDR1 SNHLY and CDR2 FYNNEI. CDR3 amino acids: CASSGSGGELFF. As DNA, the CDR3 is TGTGCCAGCAGTGGATCGGGCGGGGAGCTGTTTTTT.

In its sample, this clone was seen a few times. The chain has TRBV5-4 and TRBJ1-5; TRBD1 is a possible D gene (6 bases). The CDR3 has 14 amino acids. The germline V gene has CDR1 SGHNT and CDR2 YYREEE (reference sequence). The CDR3: CAKHGERGGTTQHF. Written as DNA, the CDR3 is TGTGCTAAGCACGGCGAGAGAGGGGGTACGACCCAGCATTTT.

The chain combines TRBV27 with TRBJ1-2, with 8 bases aligning to TRBD1. CDR3 size: 15 residues. The J segment lost 6 bases and the V segment lost 4 bases, leaving 10 bases of the junction unmatched. CDR1 is MNHEY and CDR2 is SMNVEV in the germline V gene (reference sequence). The DNA for the CDR3 is TGTGCCAGCAGTTCACACAGGGGGTCAACGGATGGCTACACCTTC. This gives the protein CASSSHRGSTDGYTF.

The chain is built from TRBV21-1 and TRBJ1-2. TRBV21-1 is a recognized pseudogene. The CDR3 covers 17 residues. The CDR3 DNA follows: TGTGCCAGCAGCAAGCAGGGAGGTTTTTGGGATAACTATGGCTACACCTTC. Its translation: CASSKQGGFWDNYGYTF.

V usage is TRBV9 and J usage is TRBJ1-2, with D unresolved. V was pared by 4 bases and J by 0 bases, with 10 bases between. CDR1 and CDR2 (germline): SGDLS, YYNGEE. The CDR3 extends over 14 amino acids. CDR3 protein: CASSHSKANYGYTF. The CDR3 bases are TGTGCCAGCAGCCACAGCAAAGCTAACTATGGCTACACCTTC. Using reference TRBV9 and TRBJ1-2 for the parts outside the CDR3, the full variable domain is DSGVTQTPKHLITATGQRVTLRCSPRSGDLSVYWYQQSLDQGLQFLIQYYNGEERAKGNILERFSAQQFPDLHSELNLSSLELGDSALYFCASSHSKANYGYTFGSGTRLTVV.

The chain uses TRBV19 and TRBJ2-7; 8 nucleotides match TRBD1. V dropped 5 bases and J dropped 0; count of bases not matched to a gene: 3. CDR1 and CDR2 (germline): LNHDA, SQIVND (reference sequence). The CDR3 is made up of 14 amino acids. The DNA of the CDR3 is TGTGCCAGTAGTCGGGACAGGCGCTCCTACGAGCAGTACTTC. It codes for CASSRDRRSYEQYF.

This chain uses TRBV2 with TRBJ2-3; a weak D match, TRBD1 (6 bases). Germline assignment: CDR1 SNHLY and CDR2 FYNNEI. The CDR3 has 13 amino acids. Trimming stripped 10 bases from V and 2 bases from J, with 13 bases between. This CDR3 is CATQGQITDTQYF. CDR3 bases: TGTGCCACCCAAGGACAGATCACAGATACGCAGTATTTT.

This rearrangement joins TRBV29-1 to TRBJ2-1; D may be TRBD2 (6 bases). The CDR3 is 14 residues long. Trimming left V 3 bases short and J 2 bases short, with 11 bases between. Germline values: CDR1 SQVTM, CDR2 ANQGSEA. CDR3 DNA: TGCAGCGTTGAGGGGCGGGGTCCCTACAATGAGCAGTTCTTC. Protein: CSVEGRGPYNEQFF.

This chain links TRBV19 with TRBJ2-1; TRBD2 matches 7 bases. This CDR3 has 15 amino acids. CDR1 and CDR2 (germline): LNHDA, SQIVND (reference sequence). V lost 3 bases, J lost 7 bases, and 9 bases stayed unmatched. The CDR3, as DNA: TGTGCCAGTAGTATGACTAGCATCAGTGGGAATGAGCAGTTCTTC. It yields the protein CASSMTSISGNEQFF.

The chain recombines TRBV7-2 with TRBJ2-7; no definite D call. V lost 3 bases and J lost 3, with 3 bases in between. The CDR3 runs to 11 residues. The germline gives CDR1 SGHTA, CDR2 FQGNSA. The CDR3 loop is CASSFLYEQYF. CDR3 nucleotide sequence: TGTGCCAGCAGCTTCCTCTACGAGCAGTACTTC.

A single count supports this clone. This rearrangement joins TRBV27 to TRBJ2-2, with a possible D match to TRBD2 (6 bases). CDR1 is MNHEY and CDR2 is SMNVEV in the germline V gene (reference sequence). The CDR3 is made up of 13 amino acids. Trimming removed 5 bases from V and 4 bases from J, with 8 bases in between. The CDR3 DNA reads TGTGCCAGCAGTCAGGGACTCACCGGGGAGCTGTTTTTT. It encodes CASSQGLTGELFF.

This clone appeared a single time. This chain uses TRBV5-5 with TRBJ1-3; D ambiguous. Per germline, CDR1 SGHKS and CDR2 YYEKEE (reference sequence). The CDR3 is 15 amino acids. Trimming took off 3 bases at V and 3 bases at J, with 13 bases between the two ends. The CDR3, as DNA: TGTGCCAGCAGCTCCGACGGACTAGTTGGAAACACCATATATTTT. Encoded protein: CASSSDGLVGNTIYF.

The V call is TRBV15, the J call TRBJ1-2; D not certain. Trimming left V 1 base short and J 1 base short, with 10 bases between. Germline assignment: CDR1 LNHNV and CDR2 YYDKDF (reference sequence). The CDR3 consists of 15 residues. For the CDR3, the DNA is TGTGCCACCAGCAGAGGCGGTTTCTTTAACTATGGCTACACCTTC. It encodes CATSRGGFFNYGYTF.

The genes are TRBV7-2 and TRBJ2-7, with no clear D. Germline CDR1 and CDR2: SGHTA and FQGNSA. V lost 1 base and J lost 3, with 10 bases in between. The CDR3 spans 14 residues. In DNA, the CDR3 is TGTGCCAGCAGCTTAGTGGGCTCCCACTACGAGCAGTACTTC. Its translation: CASSLVGSHYEQYF.

This clone was counted between two and nine times. The rearrangement joins TRBV6-4 to TRBJ2-1, with 8 bases lining up with TRBD2. The germline CDR1 and CDR2 sequences are MRHNA and SNTAGT. V was pared by 5 bases and J by 6 bases, with 9 bases of the junction left unmatched. CDR3 size: 15 residues. Here the CDR3 DNA reads TGTGCCAGCAGTCCCCTAGTAGCGGGACCCAATGAGCAGTTCTTC. Protein sequence: CASSPLVAGPNEQFF.

The V gene is TRBV28, the J gene TRBJ2-6; 9 nucleotides match TRBD1. The CDR3 consists of 16 residues. The V gene's germline CDR1 is MDHEN and CDR2 SYDVKM. V was pared by 4 bases and J by 2 bases, with 3 bases of the junction left unmatched. The CDR3 nucleotides are TGTGCCAGCAGTTACAGGGGGCTAACTGGGGCCAACGTCCTGACTTTC. Translation: CASSYRGLTGANVLTF.

The J gene is TRBJ2-3, the V gene TRBV5-4; 8 bases match TRBD2. CDR3 length: 20 residues. With 0 bases clipped from V and 0 bases from J, the junction kept 15 bases outside the gene matches. From germline, CDR1 is SGHNT and CDR2 YYREEE (reference sequence). This CDR3 reads CASSLDIGTSGKRSTDTQYF. The CDR3 coding sequence is TGTGCCAGCAGCTTGGACATAGGTACTAGCGGAAAAAGGAGCACAGATACGCAGTATTTT.

This chain uses TRBV9 with TRBJ2-1; no reliable D call. This CDR3 region has 14 residues. CDR1 is SGDLS and CDR2 is YYNGEE in the germline V gene. Trimming left V 4 bases short and J 7 bases short, with 15 bases between. The CDR3 region is CASSPSRGVNEQFF. The DNA for the CDR3 is TGTGCCAGCAGCCCTTCCAGAGGTGTAAATGAGCAGTTCTTC.

This chain links TRBV21-1 with TRBJ2-3; no check of the table's D call, TRBD1, against the DNA was made. TRBV21-1 is a pseudogene segment. This CDR3 spans 16 amino acids. The CDR3 loop is CASSKEGGGSTDTQYF. CDR3 DNA: TGTGCCAGCAGCAAAGAAGGGGGTGGCAGCACAGATACGCAGTATTTT.

The rearrangement joins TRBV6-1 to TRBJ1-2; D might be TRBD1 (6 bases). The germline V gene encodes CDR1 MNHNS and CDR2 SASEGT. Between the trimmed V and J ends, which lost 2 bases and 0 bases, there was a span of 10 bases. This CDR3 region has 15 residues. Here the CDR3 reads CASSESQGPNYGYTF. The DNA of the CDR3 is TGTGCCAGCAGTGAATCCCAGGGGCCTAACTATGGCTACACCTTC.

The J gene is TRBJ1-1, the V gene TRBV6-1; D uncertain. V was pared by 6 bases and J by 0 bases, with 11 bases between. Per the germline V gene, CDR1 is MNHNS and CDR2 is SASEGT. There are 14 residues in the CDR3. The CDR3 here is CASRESQLNTEAFF. The CDR3, as DNA: TGTGCCAGCAGGGAATCACAGTTGAACACTGAAGCTTTCTTT.

This sequence joins TRBV7-6 and TRBJ2-1, with TRBD2 identical over 9 bases. V shed 2 bases and J 9 bases; nucleotides not matched to a gene: 23. Germline V lookup: CDR1 SGHVS, CDR2 FNYEAQ. The CDR3 extends over 20 amino acids. The CDR3 DNA is TGTGCCAGCAGCTTACGGCAGGTAGTAGCGGGAGAGGGGATCAGGGGTGAGCAGTTCTTC. This encodes CASSLRQVVAGEGIRGEQFF. The full variable domain, completed using reference TRBV7-6 and TRBJ2-1, is GAGVSQSPRYKVTKRGQDVALRCDPISGHVSLYWYRQALGQGPEFLTYFNYEAQQDKSGLPNDRFSAERPEGSISTLTIQRTEQRDSAMYRCASSLRQVVAGEGIRGEQFFGPGTRLTVL.

For this clone: Germline is not matched at one junction end, which may reflect a read error. CDR3 residues: CASSYSLGSFPLHF. In nucleotides, the CDR3 is TGTGCCAGCAGTTACTCGCTAGGTTCGTTTCCGCTCCACTTC. The chain couples TRBV6-5 to TRBJ1-2; D not resolved. In germline, CDR1 is MNHEY, CDR2 SVGAGI. This CDR3 spans 14 amino acids.